This T cell receptor beta chain was recorded in a study of T cell responses to AZD1222 COVID-19 vaccine. General study points: Among those given AZD1222, only 5 to 7 were seropositive at baseline.

This clone was recorded once. Its antigen remains unknown. Trimming cost V 7 bases and J 0 bases, with 13 bases left between them. CDR1 is SGHTA, CDR2 FQGNSA, per germline. CDR3 size: 15 residues. Clones were sequenced by immunoSEQ multiplex PCR, and TCRdb holds only the in-frame ones, with some missing. The sample comprises about 110,000 clones, roughly 90% of which are singletons, and around 4.4% rests with the top ten. The chain is built from TRBV7-2 and TRBJ2-1; TRBD2 is a possible D gene (5 bases). The clonotype originates from an adult in good health. Specimen: peripheral blood, collected on day 0 of AZD1222 vaccination. CDR3 in DNA: TGTGCCAGCACCTTGGACTCGAGCTCCTACAATGAGCAGTTCTTC. Translated, it gives CASTLDSSSYNEQFF.